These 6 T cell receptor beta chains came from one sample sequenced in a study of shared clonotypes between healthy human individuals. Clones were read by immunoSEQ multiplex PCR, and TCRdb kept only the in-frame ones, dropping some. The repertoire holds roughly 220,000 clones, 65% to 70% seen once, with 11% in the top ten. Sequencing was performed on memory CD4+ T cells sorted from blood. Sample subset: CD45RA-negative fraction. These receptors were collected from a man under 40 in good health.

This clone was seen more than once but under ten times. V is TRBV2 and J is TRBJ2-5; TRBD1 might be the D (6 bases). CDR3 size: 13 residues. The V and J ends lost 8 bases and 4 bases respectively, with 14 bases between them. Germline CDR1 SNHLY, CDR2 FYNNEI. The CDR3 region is CASGTGSRETQYF. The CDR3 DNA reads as TGTGCCAGCGGTACAGGGTCTCGAGAGACCCAGTACTTC.

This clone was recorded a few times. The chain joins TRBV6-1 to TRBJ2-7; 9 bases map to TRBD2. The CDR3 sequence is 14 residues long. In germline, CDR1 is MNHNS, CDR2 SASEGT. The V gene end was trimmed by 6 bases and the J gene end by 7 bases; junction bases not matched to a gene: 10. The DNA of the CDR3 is TGTGCCAGCAGCGGACGCCAGCGGGAGGTGGAGCAGTACTTC. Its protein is CASSGRQREVEQYF.

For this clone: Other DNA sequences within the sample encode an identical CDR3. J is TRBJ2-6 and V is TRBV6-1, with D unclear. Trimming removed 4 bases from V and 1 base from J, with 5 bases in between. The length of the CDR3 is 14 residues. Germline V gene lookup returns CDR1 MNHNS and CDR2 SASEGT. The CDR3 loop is CASSAHSGANVLTF. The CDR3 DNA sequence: TGTGCCAGCAGTGCCCATTCTGGGGCCAACGTCCTGACTTTC.

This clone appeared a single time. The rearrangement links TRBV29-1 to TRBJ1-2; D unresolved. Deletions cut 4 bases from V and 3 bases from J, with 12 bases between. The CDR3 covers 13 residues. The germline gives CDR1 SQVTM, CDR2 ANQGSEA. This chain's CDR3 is CSVGVRRDYGYTF. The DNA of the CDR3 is TGCAGCGTTGGAGTTCGTAGGGACTATGGCTACACCTTC.

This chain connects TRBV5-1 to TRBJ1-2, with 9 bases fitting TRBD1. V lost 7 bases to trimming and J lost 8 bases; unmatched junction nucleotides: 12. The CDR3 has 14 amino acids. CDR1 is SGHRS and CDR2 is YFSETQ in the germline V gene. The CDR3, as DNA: TGCGCCAGCGCTCCTCAACAGGGGGCGGAGGGCTACACCTTC. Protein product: CASAPQQGAEGYTF.

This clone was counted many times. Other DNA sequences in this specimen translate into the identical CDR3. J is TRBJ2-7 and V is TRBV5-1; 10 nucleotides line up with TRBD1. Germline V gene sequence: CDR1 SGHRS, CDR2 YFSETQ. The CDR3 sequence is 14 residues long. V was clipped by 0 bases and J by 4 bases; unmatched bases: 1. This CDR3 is CASSLGGQGYEQYF. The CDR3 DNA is TGCGCCAGCAGCTTGGGGGGACAGGGGTACGAGCAGTACTTC.